This T cell receptor beta chain was sequenced in a study of blood T cell repertoires in COVID-19. For the study at large: Sample material is recorded as cDNA or gDNA derived from T cells, B-cell-depleted T cells, or PBMCs.

As handled by the study authors: Amplifying reference gene primers gave estimates of nucleated cell counts. Repertoires were generated with immunoSEQ multiplex PCR, while TCRdb's copy carries only in-frame clones and drops some. V and J calls and clone size come straight from that table; D and trimming were deduced from the DNA. The data show 360,000 or so clones, approximately 89% seen once. The V gene end was trimmed by 1 base and the J gene end by 6 bases; junction bases not matched to a gene: 6. The CDR3 spans 15 residues. Germline-derived CDR1 and CDR2 are KGHSH and LQKENI. V is TRBV18 and J is TRBJ1-2; the match to TRBD1 covers 9 bases. The sequencing input was peripheral blood. The receptor comes from an older woman with COVID-19, enrolled during active disease. The CDR3 is CASSPQQGAADGYTF. CDR3 sequence (DNA): TGTGCCAGCTCACCACAACAGGGGGCTGCGGATGGCTACACCTTC.